These 9 T cell receptor beta chains originate from one sample sequenced in a study of response to subunit inactivated influenza vaccine (dated by TCRdb to between 2018 and 2020). The sample's time point label, decoded: 45 days after influenza vaccine administration. Libraries came from RT-PCR. Sequenced on an Illumina HiSeq 2500. TCRdb reprocessing: public reads trimmed at Q25 with fastp, clones called with MiXCR, in-frame beta chains kept. Merged by CDR3 protein, the rows form single entries marked with the most common genes and DNA. This sample holds over 400,000 distinct CDR3 sequences; over 10% were observed only once. Jointly, the top ten make up 10% to 15% of the sample. The sample was PBMCs from blood, taken about 40 days after vaccination. The receptors derive from a man aged 50 or older who received an inactivated influenza vaccine. Donor details come from another sample of the same person, matched by shared clones.

The chain couples TRBV5-1 to TRBJ2-3, with 9 bases aligning to TRBD2. The CDR3 sequence is 16 residues long. The V segment lost 5 bases and the J segment 6 bases; nucleotides outside the gene matches: 13. Germline V gene lookup returns CDR1 SGHRS and CDR2 YFSETQ. The CDR3 region has the DNA TGCGCCAGCAGGCGGGGGGCTAGCGGGATTTTCGATACGCAGTATTTT. Amino acid sequence: CASRRGASGIFDTQYF. The variable domain in full, with the rest retrieved from reference TRBV5-1 and TRBJ2-3, is KAGVTQTPRYLIKTRGQQVTLSCSPISGHRSVSWYQQTPGQGLQFLFEYFSETQRNKGNFPGRFSGRQFSNSRSEMNVSTLELGDSALYLCASRRGASGIFDTQYFGPGTRLTVL.

The chain employs TRBV3-1 and TRBJ2-5; D perhaps matches TRBD2 (5 bases). Germline CDR1 reads LGHDT; CDR2 reads YNNKEL (reference sequence). This CDR3 has 15 residues. V gave up 10 bases and J gave up 5 bases, with 23 bases separating them. CDR3 coding DNA: TGTGCCACCTGCCAAGATCCTGAGGGTTGGGAGACCCAGTACTTC. Its translation is CATCQDPEGWETQYF.

This clonotype was counted at least ten times. The chain combines TRBV6-1 with TRBJ1-5, with TRBD1 identical over 7 bases. Germline V CDR1 and CDR2: MNHNS, SASEGT. The trim removed 5 bases at V and 0 bases at J, leaving 7 bases unmatched. The length of the CDR3 is 16 residues. CDR3 nucleotides: TGTGCCAGCAGTCCAAGGACAGGAAATAGCAATCAGCCCCAGCATTTT. It encodes CASSPRTGNSNQPQHF.

There are a few counts of this clonotype. V is TRBV12-3 or TRBV12-4 and J is TRBJ1-4, with 7 positions matching TRBD1. Trimming at V came to 4 bases and at J to 6 bases, leaving 5 bases not matched to a gene. CDR3 size: 14 residues. The CDR3 loop is CASSSRGGDEKLFF. The CDR3 DNA is TGTGCCAGCAGTTCCAGGGGGGGGGATGAAAAACTGTTTTTT.

The chain couples TRBV6-5 to TRBJ2-2; the match to TRBD2 covers 7 bases. In germline, CDR1 is MNHEY, CDR2 SVGAGI. Trimming removed 2 bases from V and 5 bases from J; junction bases left unmatched: 5. The CDR3 contains 15 residues. The CDR3 nucleotides are TGTGCCAGCAGTTACGGGGGGAGGGCTACCGGGGAGCTGTTTTTT. This sequence encodes CASSYGGRATGELFF.

This clonotype was detected a few times. The rearrangement joins TRBV5-1 to TRBJ1-5; D possibly corresponds to TRBD1 (5 bases). V was shortened by 4 bases and J by 2 bases, with 16 bases between the two germline ends. Germline V lookup: CDR1 SGHRS, CDR2 YFSETQ. The CDR3 covers 16 residues. The CDR3 DNA follows: TGCGCCAGCAGCCCTCTGGGGGGTGCAGGCAATCAGCCCCAGCATTTT. Translation: CASSPLGGAGNQPQHF.

Many counts were recorded for this clonotype. V and J are TRBV5-6 and TRBJ1-5, with D uncertain. In germline, CDR1 is SGHDT, CDR2 YYEEEE. V lost 5 bases to trimming and J lost 0 bases, with 15 bases between them. This CDR3 is built from 16 residues. As DNA, the CDR3 is TGTGCCAGCAGACATAGACTGAGTCCTAGCAATCAGCCCCAGCATTTT. It yields the protein CASRHRLSPSNQPQHF.

V gene TRBV12-3 or TRBV12-4 combines with J gene TRBJ1-5; a weak D match, TRBD1 (6 bases). Deletions cut 6 bases from V and 7 bases from J, with 16 bases between. This CDR3 has 14 amino acids. The CDR3 here is CASRGSGRGQPQHF. The CDR3 bases are TGTGCCAGCAGGGGTTCAGGGAGGGGGCAGCCCCAGCATTTT.

In its sample, this clonotype was seen a few times. The chain employs TRBV20-1 and TRBJ1-5; D is unclear. CDR3 length: 14 residues. Trimming left V 6 bases short and J 1 base short, with 13 bases between. Germline V gene sequence: CDR1 DFQATT, CDR2 SNEGSKA (reference sequence). CDR3 bases: TGCAGTGCCAGACTCGAGGAAAGCAATCAGCCCCAGCATTTT. Translated, it gives CSARLEESNQPQHF.